Below, one T cell receptor (beta chain) is given with its context. Its antigen is not identified. This entry belongs to a study of PD-1 blockade in classical Hodgkin lymphoma. The V gene's germline CDR1 is PRHDT and CDR2 FYEKMQ (reference sequence). This CDR3 comprises 16 residues. V was shortened by 5 bases and J by 3 bases, with 20 bases between the two germline ends. The study, taken as a whole, reports: Significantly greater TCR diversity emerged by C4D1 in CD4+ cells but not CD8+ cells.

Data came from immunoSEQ multiplex PCR; TCRdb stores just in-frame clones and leaves some out. The data contain more than 140,000 clones, around four fifths of them singletons. Every patient experienced relapse after autologous stem cell transplantation, and brentuximab vedotin exposure varied. V is TRBV13 and J is TRBJ2-7, with D perhaps assigned TRBD1 or TRBD2 (7 bases each). This specimen was peripheral blood mononuclear cells (PBMCs), taken before the second cycle of nivolumab. This TCR derives from a human donor with classical Hodgkin lymphoma. The CDR3 sequence is CASSRIRQGGGYEQYF. As DNA, the CDR3 is TGTGCCAGCAGCCGAATTCGACAGGGCGGGGGCTACGAGCAGTACTTC.